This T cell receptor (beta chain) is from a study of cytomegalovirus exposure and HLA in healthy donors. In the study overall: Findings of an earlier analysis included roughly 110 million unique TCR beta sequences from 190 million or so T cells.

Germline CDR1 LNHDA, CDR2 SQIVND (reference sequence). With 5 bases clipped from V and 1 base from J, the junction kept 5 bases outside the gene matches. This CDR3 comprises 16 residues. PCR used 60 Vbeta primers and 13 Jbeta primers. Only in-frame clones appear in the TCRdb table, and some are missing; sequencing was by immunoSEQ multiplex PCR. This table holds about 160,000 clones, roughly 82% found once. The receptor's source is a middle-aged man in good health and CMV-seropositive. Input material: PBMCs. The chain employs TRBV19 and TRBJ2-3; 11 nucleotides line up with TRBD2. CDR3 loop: CASSPGLAERTDTQYF. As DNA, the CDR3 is TGTGCCAGTAGTCCGGGACTAGCGGAACGCACAGATACGCAGTATTTT.